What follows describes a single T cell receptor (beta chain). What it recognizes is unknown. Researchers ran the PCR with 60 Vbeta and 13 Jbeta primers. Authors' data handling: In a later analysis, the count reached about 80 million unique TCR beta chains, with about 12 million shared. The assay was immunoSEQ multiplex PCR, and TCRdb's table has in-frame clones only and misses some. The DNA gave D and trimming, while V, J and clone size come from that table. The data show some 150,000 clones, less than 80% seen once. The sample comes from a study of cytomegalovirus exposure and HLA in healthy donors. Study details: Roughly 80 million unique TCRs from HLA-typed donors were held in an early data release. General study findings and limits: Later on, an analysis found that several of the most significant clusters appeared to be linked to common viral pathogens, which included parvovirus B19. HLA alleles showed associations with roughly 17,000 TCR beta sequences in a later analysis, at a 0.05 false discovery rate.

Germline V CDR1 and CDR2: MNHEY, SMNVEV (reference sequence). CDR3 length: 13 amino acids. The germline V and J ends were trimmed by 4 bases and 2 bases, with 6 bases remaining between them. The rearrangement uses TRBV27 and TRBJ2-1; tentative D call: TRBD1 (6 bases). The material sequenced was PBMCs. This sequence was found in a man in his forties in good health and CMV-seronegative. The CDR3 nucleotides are TGTGCCAGCAGTTGGGACACCTACAATGAGCAGTTCTTC. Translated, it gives CASSWDTYNEQFF.